This T cell receptor (beta chain) came from a study of identical twins. The germline V gene has CDR1 SGHAT and CDR2 FQDESV (reference sequence). CDR3 size: 19 residues. The junction had 15 bases not matched to a gene; V was cut back by 7 bases and J by 0 bases. This clonotype was detected ten times or more. The antigen remains unidentified. Study-wide results and caveats: Zero-insertion results could be subject to partial confounding by invariant MAIT and iNKT cells. Twins showed weaker excess sharing in their beta out-of-frame sequences.

Template switching added a universal primer binding site, and final cDNA carried unique molecular identifiers. TCRdb called the 5' RACE reads again in MiXCR, with one record for every CDR3 protein. The sample carries some 660,000 distinct CDR3 sequences, about 9.4% recorded once. These data were likewise used in another study, on yellow fever vaccine responses in identical twins. From that paper: Reportedly, twins showed a vaccine T cell response that looked partly convergent and partly personalized.

The sequenced material came from PBMCs. The chain links TRBV11-1 to TRBJ2-1; 10 bases are shared with TRBD1. The source is a woman aged 18-35 years in good health. Here the CDR3 reads CASKGEVTGGPSSYNEQFF. In DNA, the CDR3 is TGTGCCAGCAAGGGCGAGGTGACAGGGGGCCCCAGCTCCTACAATGAGCAGTTCTTC. Full variable domain (rest looked up from reference TRBV11-1 and TRBJ2-1): EAEVAQSPRYKITEKSQAVAFWCDPISGHATLYWYRQILGQGPELLVQFQDESVVDDSQLPKDRFSAERLKGVDSTLKIQPAELGDSAMYLCASKGEVTGGPSSYNEQFFGPGTRLTVL.